This T cell receptor (beta chain) was documented in a study of T cell repertoires in cytomegalovirus infection (dated by TCRdb to 2018 to 2020). General notes on the study: Donor HLA type was relevant to the analysis, as public TCR beta signatures indicated carriage of CMV infection together with the matching HLA type.

The reads were generated on an Illumina HiSeq 1500. TCRdb reprocessed the public reads (quality trimming at Q25 with fastp, clone calling with MiXCR) and kept in-frame beta chains. Duplicate CDR3 protein sequences are folded into a single record with the most common DNA and genes. A total of roughly 600,000 distinct CDR3 sequences appear in this sample, 20% to 25% of them only once. Clones ranked in the top ten supply less than 10% of the sample. Findings and caveats that apply to the study as a whole: In both this cohort and an independent approximately 350-donor cohort, the cumulative frequency of public TCR beta family members distinguished carriers of CMV infection plus the relevant HLA type. The ex vivo response was dominated by HLA-C-restricted CMV-specific TCR beta clonotypes, which also provided the single most frequent clonotype in two of eight donors.

This clonotype was observed many times. Its recognized antigen is unknown. No quality values exist for individual bases; no much larger clone is one base distant. Sequenced sample: CD8+ T cells from PBMCs. The clonotype was recovered from a human donor in good health (CMV status not recorded). Some clones in this sample may be carry-over from other donors' samples.

This receptor has the CDR3 CASSLRGPSNTGELFF. Here is the DNA: TGTGCCAGCAGCTTAAGGGGTCCCTCGAACACCGGGGAGCTGTTTTTT. The receptor chain draws on TRBV7-2 and TRBJ2-2; TRBD1 might be the D gene, on 5 matching bases. The CDR3 runs 16 residues from the cysteine to the phenylalanine. Just CDR3 DNA is preserved here, 48 bases in frame from base 1. CDR1 and CDR2, looked up from the germline V gene, are SGHTA and FQGNSA. Trimming removed 2 bases from V and 0 bases from J, leaving 10 bases between the germline ends.